This T cell receptor beta chain was sequenced during a study of cytomegalovirus exposure and HLA in healthy donors. With 60 Vbeta and 13 Jbeta primers, the PCR was carried out. TCRdb keeps only in-frame clones here, not all; method: immunoSEQ multiplex PCR. The sample consists of fewer than 200,000 clones, over 9.5% of them appearing once. This clone was detected only a few times. The antigen remains unidentified. Trimming took 5 bases from V and 0 from J, leaving 11 bases between them. CDR3 length equals 14 residues. CDR1 is GTSNPN, CDR2 SVGIG, per germline (reference sequence). General study points: Cytomegalovirus-associated status was assigned to some 180 TCR beta chains.

Sequencing was performed on PBMCs. The V call is TRBV30, the J call TRBJ1-5; TRBD1 is a possible D gene (6 bases). The source of this sequence is a man aged 45-65 years in good health and CMV-seropositive. The CDR3 sequence: CAWSTGNSNQPQHF. The CDR3 DNA sequence: TGTGCCTGGTCGACAGGAAATAGCAATCAGCCCCAGCATTTT.